What follows are 9 T cell receptor beta chains derived from one specimen sequenced in a study of cytomegalovirus exposure and HLA in healthy donors. Both 60 Vbeta primers and 13 Jbeta primers went into the PCR. Sequencing was performed with immunoSEQ multiplex PCR; in TCRdb, only in-frame clones are kept and a portion is missing. The data hold fewer than 250,000 clones, with 82% observed a single time. Sequencing was carried out using PBMCs. These receptors originate from a man in his forties in good health and CMV-seropositive.

V usage is TRBV27 and J usage is TRBJ1-5, with 7 nucleotides matching TRBD1. CDR3 length: 13 residues. Germline V gene lookup returns CDR1 MNHEY and CDR2 SMNVEV (reference sequence). Trimming cost V 5 bases and J 5 bases; bases outside gene matches: 3. In DNA form, the CDR3 reads TGTGCCAGCAGTATCGACAGGGATCAGCCCCAGCATTTT. It is translated as CASSIDRDQPQHF.

The CDR3 reads CASSPQGVNTEAFF. Here the CDR3 DNA reads TGTGCCAGCAGCCCACAGGGAGTGAACACTGAAGCTTTCTTT. The chain recombines TRBV7-9 with TRBJ1-1, with D possibly TRBD1 on 6 matching bases. Germline V gives CDR1 SEHNR, CDR2 FQNEAQ (reference sequence). The CDR3 extends over 14 amino acids. V was shortened by 5 bases and J by 0 bases, with 10 bases between the two germline ends.

This clone has just a few counts. The chain carries TRBV13 and TRBJ2-7, with 9 nucleotides matching TRBD1. V shed 4 bases, J shed 7 bases, and the junction held 11 bases outside the gene matches. The CDR3 is 15 amino acids. Germline CDR1 is PRHDT and CDR2 is FYEKMQ (reference sequence). The CDR3 DNA reads TGTGCCAGCAGCTCATCCGGGACAGGGTCTGAAGAGCAGTACGTC. Amino acids: CASSSSGTGSEEQYV.

V is TRBV9 and J is TRBJ2-1; TRBD1 is a possible D gene (6 bases). Per the germline V gene, CDR1 is SGDLS and CDR2 is YYNGEE. This CDR3 spans 15 amino acids. V lost 1 base and J 1 base, leaving 9 bases between the germline ends. The CDR3 loop is CASSVNRASYNEQFF. The CDR3 bases are TGTGCCAGCAGCGTAAACAGGGCTTCCTACAATGAGCAGTTCTTC. Using reference TRBV9 and TRBJ2-1 for the parts outside the CDR3, the full variable domain is DSGVTQTPKHLITATGQRVTLRCSPRSGDLSVYWYQQSLDQGLQFLIQYYNGEERAKGNILERFSAQQFPDLHSELNLSSLELGDSALYFCASSVNRASYNEQFFGPGTRLTVL.

The chain is built from TRBV5-1 and TRBJ2-3; 7 nucleotides match TRBD1. The CDR3 has 15 residues. With 4 bases clipped from V and 0 bases from J, the junction kept 5 bases outside the gene matches. The germline V gene encodes CDR1 SGHRS and CDR2 YFSETQ. DNA for the CDR3: TGCGCCAGCAGCACGCCGGGACAGAGCACAGATACGCAGTATTTT. Translated, it gives CASSTPGQSTDTQYF.

V and J are TRBV9 and TRBJ2-2; a weak D match, TRBD1 (6 bases). Germline CDR1 is SGDLS and CDR2 is YYNGEE. Trimming shortened V by 0 bases and J by 7 bases, and 10 bases separated the two germline ends. CDR3 length equals 14 residues. The CDR3 DNA reads TGTGCCAGCAGCGTAGTACAGGGTGGCGGGGAGCTGTTTTTT. Its translation: CASSVVQGGGELFF.

The V call is TRBV7-8, the J call TRBJ2-5; the match to TRBD1 covers 8 bases. The V gene's germline CDR1 is SGHVS and CDR2 FQNEAQ. The CDR3 is 17 residues long. The J segment lost 5 bases and the V segment lost 1 base, leaving 12 bases of the junction unmatched. DNA of the CDR3: TGTGCCAGCAGCTTAGTAGTCCGGACAGGGATGTGGGAGACCCAGTACTTC. Its protein product is CASSLVVRTGMWETQYF.

The table lists this clone with a few counts. The chain links TRBV14 to TRBJ1-2, with D possibly TRBD1 on 6 matching bases. Trimming removed 0 bases at V and 8 bases at J, with 16 bases between. The CDR3 is made up of 15 amino acids. The germline gives CDR1 SGHDN, CDR2 FVKESK. The CDR3 DNA reads TGTGCCAGCAGCCAAGATCCGGGGGGCCGGGGGGGCTACACCTTC. Encoded protein: CASSQDPGGRGGYTF.

This rearrangement joins TRBV11-1 to TRBJ2-5; 12 nucleotides agree with TRBD1. This CDR3 comprises 17 residues. V trimming: 3 bases; J trimming: 4 bases; junction bases outside the gene matches: 9. The germline gives CDR1 SGHAT, CDR2 FQDESV (reference sequence). Here the CDR3 reads CASSLGGTGGAGETQYF. The CDR3 DNA follows: TGTGCCAGCAGCTTGGGGGGGACAGGGGGCGCGGGAGAGACCCAGTACTTC.